The 8 T cell receptor beta chains given below trace back to one sample, sequenced in a study of post-analysis software for immune sequencing data. The study's findings and limits: The five TRBV segments detected at higher frequency in patients than in controls included TRBV5-6, TRBV5-1 and TRBV20-1.

Prepared libraries of TCR beta cDNA carried unique molecular identifiers. TCRdb analysed the PCR reads with MiXCR anew, one entry per CDR3 protein. This sample yields roughly 730,000 distinct CDR3 sequences, of which just under 30% are seen a single time; roughly 0.53% belongs to the top ten. No antigen has been assigned to these receptors. Specimen: blood. These receptors originate from a girl aged 5 to 17 with multiple sclerosis.

Only a few counts were recorded for this clonotype. The J gene is TRBJ2-3, the V gene TRBV6-5; the D gene is possibly TRBD1 (6 bases). CDR3 length: 14 amino acids. CDR1 and CDR2 (germline): MNHEY, SVGAGI. V lost 10 bases and J lost 6, with 20 bases in between. CDR3: CATALGASGDTQYF. The CDR3 DNA reads TGTGCCACTGCCCTGGGGGCCAGCGGCGATACGCAGTATTTT.

The V and J genes are TRBV2 and TRBJ2-5, with D maybe TRBD2 (5 bases). The V and J ends lost 8 bases and 4 bases respectively, with 17 bases between them. This CDR3 spans 14 amino acids. Germline V CDR1 and CDR2: SNHLY, FYNNEI. The chain's CDR3 is CASVGGRTAETQYF. CDR3 in DNA: TGTGCCAGCGTCGGTGGAAGGACTGCAGAGACCCAGTACTTC.

The genes are TRBV20-1 and TRBJ2-1; 10 bases match TRBD2. Germline CDR1 reads DFQATT; CDR2 reads SNEGSKA (reference sequence). The length of the CDR3 is 14 residues. V shed 2 bases and J 8 bases; nucleotides not matched to a gene: 6. The CDR3 is CSARWSGRADEQFF. CDR3 DNA sequence: TGCAGTGCTAGATGGAGCGGGAGGGCCGATGAGCAGTTCTTC.

The chain has TRBV27 and TRBJ2-4; D is undetermined. This CDR3 is 15 amino acids long. CDR1 is MNHEY and CDR2 is SMNVEV in the germline V gene (reference sequence). V lost 1 base, J lost 9 bases, and 16 bases lay in between. The DNA of the CDR3 is TGTGCCAGCAGTTTATTGGGTCCAAAGCGACCCATTCAGTACTTC. It specifies CASSLLGPKRPIQYF.

The gene calls are TRBV12-3 or TRBV12-4 and TRBJ2-7; D gene unclear. The V end was cut by 2 bases, the J end by 5 bases, with 7 bases between. The CDR3 contains 12 residues. Here the CDR3 DNA reads TGTGCCAGCAGTTTATTTGGGAACGAGCAGTACTTC. Encoded protein: CASSLFGNEQYF.

The genes are TRBV20-1 and TRBJ2-6; D not certain. CDR3 length: 14 residues. CDR1 and CDR2 (germline): DFQATT, SNEGSKA (reference sequence). V lost 6 bases and J lost 0, with 9 bases in between. The CDR3, as DNA: TGCAGTGCCATGTGGGGCTCTGGGGCCAACGTCCTGACTTTC. Amino acid sequence: CSAMWGSGANVLTF.

To note about this clonotype: The junction and the germline gene differ at one end; a read error may be behind it. J is TRBJ1-2 and V is TRBV14; D is undetermined. Germline V gene lookup returns CDR1 SGHDN and CDR2 FVKESK. The CDR3 is made up of 12 amino acids. The CDR3 is CASSQAQDGYTF. In nucleotides, the CDR3 is TGTGCCAGCAGCCAAGCCCAAGATGGCTACACCTTT.

This clonotype was seen only a few times. The chain links TRBV7-9 to TRBJ2-7; maybe TRBD2 (6 bases). The V end lost 4 bases, the J end lost 3 bases, and 16 bases lay between the germline ends. The CDR3 spans 15 residues. Per the germline V gene, CDR1 is SEHNR and CDR2 is FQNEAQ (reference sequence). In DNA, the CDR3 is TGTGCCAGCAGCTGCGGGGCATCCTGCAGCTACGAGCAGTACTTC. This codes for CASSCGASCSYEQYF.